This TCR beta chain was identified during a study of blood T cell repertoires in COVID-19. Each recovered donor of Cohort 3 presented with two negative PCRs, clearance, or symptom resolution. Sequencing used immunoSEQ multiplex PCR; TCRdb keeps in-frame clones, though not all of them. The table lists under 200,000 clones, approximately 89% of them singletons. Germline assignment: CDR1 LNHDA and CDR2 SQIVND (reference sequence). The CDR3 extends over 17 amino acids. V lost 3 bases to trimming and J lost 5 bases; unmatched junction nucleotides: 10. This receptor was identified in a woman aged 18-30 years who had recovered from COVID-19. V usage is TRBV19 and J usage is TRBJ1-6, with 7 bases lining up with TRBD1. Material: PBMCs or T cells enriched from blood (not recorded which). The CDR3: CASSISPLDRDNSPLHF. The CDR3 region has the DNA TGTGCCAGTAGTATCTCTCCTCTCGACAGGGATAATTCACCCCTCCACTTT. Full variable domain (missing parts from reference TRBV19 and TRBJ1-6): DGGITQSPKYLFRKEGQNVTLSCEQNLNHDAMYWYRQDPGQGLRLIYYSQIVNDFQKGDIAEGYSVSREKKESFPLTVTSAQKNPTAFYLCASSISPLDRDNSPLHFGNGTRLTVT.